This is a list of T cell receptor beta chains from one sample in a study of blood T cell repertoires in COVID-19. The data were produced by immunoSEQ multiplex PCR, yet TCRdb's version contains in-frame clones alone and is incomplete. The sample carries about 270,000 clones, 82% recorded once. Sequencing was done on a sample of peripheral blood. The receptors shown here come from a woman in her late teens or twenties with acute or convalescent COVID-19. CDR3s include the opening cysteine and the closing phenylalanine or tryptophan. Each record gives: clone size, V gene, D gene, J gene, CDR3 protein, CDR3 DNA. A D gene is named only where the DNA matches it firmly. Part of the rows lack a size; the others show once, few, many or a class for expanded clones.

NA	TRBV27	TRBD1	TRBJ2-2	CASSLTGIGELFF	TGTGCCAGCAGTTTGACAGGGATCGGGGAGCTGTTTTTT
NA	TRBV11-2	TRBD2	TRBJ2-3	CASSQGRLAGGSTDTQYF	TGTGCCAGCAGCCAAGGTAGACTAGCGGGAGGGAGCACAGATACGCAGTATTTT
NA	TRBV4-3	TRBD1	TRBJ1-3	CASSAAGQGNTIYF	TGCGCCAGCAGCGCCGCGGGACAGGGAAACACCATATATTTT
NA	TRBV27	NA	TRBJ1-2	CASSPSGAYYGYTF	TGTGCCAGCAGTCCCTCAGGGGCTTACTATGGCTACACCTTC
NA	TRBV5-1	NA	TRBJ1-1	CASSHRDYTEAFF	TGCGCCAGCAGTCACCGGGACTACACTGAAGCTTTCTTT
few	TRBV6-4	TRBD1	TRBJ2-2	CASSRDRGTGELFF	TGTGCCAGCAGTCGGGACAGGGGAACCGGGGAGCTGTTTTTT
once	TRBV3-1/TRBV3-2	TRBD1	TRBJ1-5	CASSQFEGARPQHF	TGTGCCAGCAGCCAATTCGAGGGGGCGAGGCCCCAGCATTTT
once	TRBV7-9	NA	TRBJ1-1	CASSYGQKMNTEAFF	TGTGCCAGCAGCTATGGGCAGAAGATGAACACTGAAGCTTTCTTT
NA	TRBV5-6	NA	TRBJ2-5	CASSLAGGALRETQYF	TGTGCCAGCAGCTTGGCGGGTGGGGCACTACGAGAGACCCAGTACTTC
NA	TRBV28	NA	TRBJ2-7	CASSLWQGTYEQYF	TGTGCCAGCAGTTTATGGCAGGGAACCTACGAGCAGTACTTC
NA	TRBV30	NA	TRBJ2-1	CAWSLTAGAYNEQFF	TGTGCCTGGAGCCTTACGGCGGGGGCTTACAATGAGCAGTTCTTC
NA	TRBV6-2/TRBV6-3	TRBD1	TRBJ1-5	CASSGQGARRNQPQHF	TGTGCCAGCAGTGGACAGGGGGCACGTCGCAATCAGCCCCAGCATTTT
NA	TRBV28	NA	TRBJ1-2	CASSFDSAYGYTF	TGTGCCAGCAGTTTTGACAGCGCATATGGCTACACCTTC
NA	TRBV27	NA	TRBJ2-1	CASSSILVFGSYNEQFF	TGTGCCAGCAGTTCGATCCTAGTATTCGGGTCCTACAATGAGCAGTTCTTC
few	TRBV7-3	NA	TRBJ2-2	CASSFLVGSTGELFF	TGTGCCAGCAGCTTCCTAGTGGGTTCCACCGGGGAGCTGTTTTTT
NA	TRBV7-2	NA	TRBJ1-5	CASSLGAGSSNQPQHF	TGTGCCAGCAGCTTAGGGGCAGGGTCGAGCAATCAGCCCCAGCATTTT
NA	TRBV27	TRBD1	TRBJ1-6	CASRLGQNNSPLHF	TGTGCCAGCAGGTTGGGACAGAATAATTCACCCCTCCACTTT
NA	TRBV27	TRBD2	TRBJ2-5	CASNPTSGREKETQYF	TGTGCCAGCAACCCGACTAGCGGGAGGGAGAAAGAGACCCAGTACTTC
NA	TRBV28	NA	TRBJ1-6	CASSLINSPLHF	TGTGCCAGCAGCCTTATTAATTCACCCCTCCACTTT
NA	TRBV14	NA	TRBJ2-7	CASSQNRAEQYF	TGTGCCAGCAGCCAAAACAGGGCCGAGCAGTACTTC
NA	TRBV6-5	NA	TRBJ1-5	CASSYSRGGNQPQHF	TGTGCCAGCAGTTACAGCAGGGGAGGGAATCAGCCCCAGCATTTT
NA	TRBV15	TRBD1	TRBJ2-7	CATSQMVTGGQQYF	TGTGCCACCAGCCAGATGGTAACAGGGGGTCAACAGTACTTC
NA	TRBV10-3	NA	TRBJ2-1	CAISDLDEQFF	TGTGCCATCAGTGATCTCGATGAGCAGTTCTTC
NA	TRBV6-2/TRBV6-3	TRBD2	TRBJ2-7	CASSYGLAGISYEQYF	TGTGCCAGCAGTTATGGGCTAGCGGGAATCTCCTACGAGCAGTACTTC
NA	TRBV9	NA	TRBJ1-2	CASSPPGTPPVSYTF	TGTGCCAGCAGCCCTCCCGGGACACCTCCCGTGAGTTACACCTTC
NA	TRBV5-1	NA	TRBJ1-1	CASSSTVMNTEAFF	TGCGCCAGCAGCTCAACAGTGATGAACACTGAAGCTTTCTTT
NA	TRBV7-8	TRBD2	TRBJ2-1	CASSLRRGENEQFF	TGTGCCAGCAGCTTAAGGCGGGGGGAAAATGAGCAGTTCTTC
NA	TRBV29-1	NA	TRBJ2-3	CSVYTRYTDTQYF	TGCAGCGTTTATACCCGGTACACAGATACGCAGTATTTT
NA	TRBV5-1	TRBD2	TRBJ2-1	CASSLVGAGDRFAQFF	TGCGCCAGCAGCTTGGTGGGAGCGGGAGATCGCTTTGCGCAGTTCTTC
few	TRBV7-9	NA	TRBJ1-3	CASSLLSSGNTIYF	TGTGCCAGCAGCCTCCTGTCCTCTGGAAACACCATATATTTT
once	TRBV28	NA	TRBJ1-1	CASSLRGHYLREAFF	TGTGCCAGCAGTTTAAGAGGACACTACCTCAGGGAAGCTTTCTTT
once	TRBV18	NA	TRBJ2-2	CASSPREGGITGELFF	TGTGCCAGCTCACCACGGGAAGGGGGTATCACCGGGGAGCTGTTTTTT